This entry lists 23 T cell receptor beta chains sequenced from one sample in a study of cytomegalovirus exposure and HLA in healthy donors. The PCR contained 60 Vbeta and 13 Jbeta primers. Here immunoSEQ multiplex PCR was the method, and the copy in TCRdb shows in-frame clones only, minus some. The data hold 100,000 to 150,000 clones, with around 80% observed a single time. Sequenced sample: PBMCs. The receptors come from a woman aged 50 to 60 in good health and CMV-seronegative.

V is TRBV5-6 and J is TRBJ1-2; tentative D call: TRBD1 (6 bases). V was shortened by 5 bases and J by 0 bases, with 14 bases between the two germline ends. The CDR3 contains 15 residues. Germline V gene sequence: CDR1 SGHDT, CDR2 YYEEEE. The CDR3 reads CASRVRGGTNYGYTF. CDR3 DNA: TGTGCCAGCAGGGTAAGAGGGGGAACTAACTATGGCTACACCTTC.

In its sample, this clone was seen a few times. This sequence joins TRBV19 and TRBJ1-1, with TRBD1 as a possible D gene (6 bases). Germline V lookup: CDR1 LNHDA, CDR2 SQIVND (reference sequence). V was cut by 10 bases and J by 4 bases, with 16 bases left in between. The CDR3 is made up of 13 amino acids. The CDR3 region has the DNA TGTGCCACCAGAGCGGGGGCGATCACTGAAGCTTTCTTT. Its translation: CATRAGAITEAFF.

About this clone: At one of its ends the junction is not consistent with the germline gene, which may arise from a read error. CDR3 loop: CASTLGGGRGYGYPF. CDR3 bases: TGTGCCAGCACCCTGGGTGGGGGCCGGGGCTATGGCTACCCCTTC. V gene TRBV6-5 combines with J gene TRBJ1-2; D may be TRBD1 (6 bases). Germline V gives CDR1 MNHEY, CDR2 SVGAGI. The CDR3 consists of 15 residues.

This clone was detected once. V is TRBV28 and J is TRBJ1-1, with TRBD1 as a possible D gene (6 bases). The germline V gene encodes CDR1 MDHEN and CDR2 SYDVKM. Trimming took off 5 bases at V and 7 bases at J, with 20 bases between the two ends. This CDR3 spans 15 amino acids. The CDR3 is CASSPLPLQGHEAFF. The CDR3 DNA reads TGTGCCAGCAGTCCGCTACCCCTACAGGGACATGAAGCTTTCTTT.

V is TRBV11-3 and J is TRBJ1-3; no clear D. Trimming removed 5 bases at V and 0 bases at J, with 11 bases between. CDR1 and CDR2 (germline): SGHNT, YENEEA. The CDR3 is 15 amino acids. In nucleotides, the CDR3 is TGTGCCAGCAGCCCGGGTAGGATCTCTGGAAACACCATATATTTT. It encodes CASSPGRISGNTIYF.

The genes are TRBV15 and TRBJ1-3; D call uncertain. CDR3 length equals 16 residues. Germline V gene lookup returns CDR1 LNHNV and CDR2 YYDKDF (reference sequence). The germline V and J ends were trimmed by 3 bases and 0 bases, with 12 bases remaining between them. CDR3 protein: CATSRAGTTSGNTIYF. The DNA for the CDR3 is TGTGCCACCAGCAGGGCGGGCACTACCTCTGGAAACACCATATATTTT.

The V and J genes are TRBV27 and TRBJ2-3; 11 bases are shared with TRBD1. This CDR3 has 19 residues. Germline assignment: CDR1 MNHEY and CDR2 SMNVEV (reference sequence). V shed 5 bases and J 3 bases; nucleotides not matched to a gene: 16. Here the CDR3 DNA reads TGTGCCAGCAGTCGCTTCCTGCCCGGGACAGGGGGTAGGACAGATACGCAGTATTTT. Its translation is CASSRFLPGTGGRTDTQYF.

This clone was picked up one time. The chain couples TRBV7-9 to TRBJ2-1, with 9 bases that match TRBD2. Germline V gene data show CDR1 as SEHNR and CDR2 as FQNEAQ (reference sequence). There are 17 residues in the CDR3. J lost 8 bases, V lost 4 bases, and 15 bases had no gene match. The CDR3 protein is CASSSNLVLAGIDEQFF. The CDR3 DNA sequence: TGTGCCAGCAGCTCCAACCTTGTGCTAGCGGGAATCGATGAGCAGTTCTTC. The full variable domain, with the rest looked up from reference TRBV7-9 and TRBJ2-1, is DTGVSQNPRHKITKRGQNVTFRCDPISEHNRLYWYRQTLGQGPEFLTYFQNEAQLEKSRLLSDRFSAERPKGSFSTLEIQRTEQGDSAMYLCASSSNLVLAGIDEQFFGPGTRLTVL.

The rearrangement joins TRBV10-3 to TRBJ2-1; D call uncertain. This CDR3 spans 16 amino acids. V lost 4 bases to trimming and J lost 2 bases, with 15 bases between them. Per the germline V gene, CDR1 is ENHRY and CDR2 is SYGVKD. The CDR3 region has the DNA TGTGCCATCAGTGGGAGCGATGGAGTCCCCTACAATGAGCAGTTCTTC. The encoded protein is CAISGSDGVPYNEQFF.

This rearrangement joins TRBV19 to TRBJ2-3; 11 bases map to TRBD2. Germline values: CDR1 LNHDA, CDR2 SQIVND (reference sequence). This CDR3 is 20 amino acids long. The V and J ends lost 3 bases and 0 bases, in that order; junction bases with no gene match: 14. CDR3 DNA: TGTGCCAGTAGTATTGGCCGCTCCGGGACTAGCGGAGCTAGCACAGATACGCAGTATTTT. Its protein is CASSIGRSGTSGASTDTQYF.

Here the CDR3 reads CASSQSPGLGTQYF. In DNA, the CDR3 is TGTGCCAGCAGCCAAAGCCCAGGGTTGGGTACGCAGTATTTT. This chain joins TRBV4-2 and TRBJ2-3, with D perhaps TRBD1 (5 bases). Germline assignment: CDR1 LGHNA and CDR2 YNFKEQ. Trimming removed 2 bases at V and 8 bases at J, with 14 bases between. The CDR3 runs 14 residues.

J is TRBJ1-1 and V is TRBV27, with a weak D call TRBD1 (5 bases). From germline, CDR1 is MNHEY and CDR2 SMNVEV (reference sequence). V was clipped by 6 bases and J by 4 bases, with 15 bases between them. The CDR3 consists of 14 residues. Written as DNA, the CDR3 is TGTGCCAGCAGACCCTCTCGGGGGAGCACTGAAGCTTTCTTT. Amino acids: CASRPSRGSTEAFF.

The chain employs TRBV5-4 and TRBJ2-5, with 10 bases that match TRBD2. Germline CDR1 reads SGHNT; CDR2 reads YYREEE (reference sequence). V was clipped by 4 bases and J by 5 bases; unmatched bases: 8. This CDR3 is 15 amino acids long. CDR3 nucleotide sequence: TGTGCCAGCAGCAGCCTCCTAGCGGGAGCGGAGACCCAGTACTTC. Amino acid sequence: CASSSLLAGAETQYF.

V gene TRBV28 combines with J gene TRBJ1-4; the D is unclear. Trimming shortened V by 5 bases and J by 5 bases, and 15 bases separated the two germline ends. Germline V gene sequence: CDR1 MDHEN, CDR2 SYDVKM. The CDR3 is 15 amino acids. The chain's CDR3 is CASSPSGWRNEKLFF. Written as DNA, the CDR3 is TGTGCCAGCAGTCCCTCCGGGTGGCGAAATGAAAAACTGTTTTTT.

The chain uses TRBV9 and TRBJ1-2, with 7 bases that match TRBD1. The CDR3 loop spans 12 amino acids. V was pared by 4 bases and J by 8 bases, with 5 bases of the junction left unmatched. The germline V gene encodes CDR1 SGDLS and CDR2 YYNGEE. The CDR3 bases are TGTGCCAGCAGCACAGGGGCGGGCGGCTACACCTTC. Its protein product is CASSTGAGGYTF.

V gene TRBV7-9 combines with J gene TRBJ2-3; 8 nucleotides line up with TRBD2. The germline V gene encodes CDR1 SEHNR and CDR2 FQNEAQ (reference sequence). The CDR3 spans 16 residues. Trimming cost V 0 bases and J 0 bases; bases outside gene matches: 2. CDR3 region: CASSLASGISTDTQYF. In DNA, the CDR3 is TGTGCCAGCAGCTTAGCTAGCGGGATTAGCACAGATACGCAGTATTTT.

V and J are TRBV10-3 and TRBJ2-7; D gene ambiguous. Germline CDR1 and CDR2: ENHRY and SYGVKD. The CDR3 has 11 residues. V was cut by 3 bases and J by 4 bases, with 4 bases left in between. In DNA form, the CDR3 reads TGTGCCATCAGTGAAACTTACGAGCAGTACTTC. It translates to CAISETYEQYF.

The chain employs TRBV11-2 and TRBJ2-7; 11 bases are a match to TRBD2. Germline CDR1 reads SGHAT; CDR2 reads FQNNGV. V gave up 4 bases and J gave up 0 bases; unmatched junction bases: 2. The CDR3 loop spans 15 amino acids. CDR3 nucleotide sequence: TGTGCCAGCAGCTCCGGACTAGCGGGCTCCTACGAGCAGTACTTC. This encodes CASSSGLAGSYEQYF.

J is TRBJ2-3 and V is TRBV29-1; tentative D call: TRBD2 (6 bases). Between the trimmed V and J ends, which lost 3 bases and 3 bases, there was a span of 10 bases. CDR1 and CDR2 from the germline V gene are SQVTM and ANQGSEA. The CDR3 has 13 residues. The CDR3 coding sequence is TGCAGCGTTGAGGGCGGGAATACAGATACGCAGTATTTT. Residues: CSVEGGNTDTQYF.

J is TRBJ2-7 and V is TRBV10-3; 7 bases fit TRBD2. CDR1 is ENHRY, CDR2 SYGVKD, per germline. Trimming cost V 2 bases and J 7 bases; bases outside gene matches: 14. This CDR3 has 16 residues. In DNA, the CDR3 is TGTGCCATCAGTGAGGGGTTCGGGGCGGGAGCGCGGGAGCAGTACTTC. Its protein product is CAISEGFGAGAREQYF.

J is TRBJ2-2 and V is TRBV5-1; D is perhaps TRBD2 (5 bases). CDR3 length equals 15 residues. The germline V and J ends were trimmed by 4 bases and 2 bases, with 12 bases remaining between them. CDR1 and CDR2 (germline): SGHRS, YFSETQ. This CDR3 is CASSERTLNTGELFF. For the CDR3, the DNA is TGCGCCAGCAGCGAGCGGACTCTCAACACCGGGGAGCTGTTTTTT.

This clone was seen only once. One junction end does not reproduce the germline sequence, and a read error may be involved. The V call is TRBV29-1, the J call TRBJ1-2; TRBD1 might be the D (5 bases). The CDR3 runs 14 residues. The germline V gene has CDR1 SQVTM and CDR2 ANQGSEA. CDR3 bases: TGCAGCGTAGAAGAGACCCCCGGGGGCTATGGCTACACCTTC. Protein product: CSVEETPGGYGYTF.

The chain links TRBV9 to TRBJ1-2; 7 positions match TRBD1. V shed 0 bases and J 4 bases; nucleotides not matched to a gene: 3. Germline CDR1 is SGDLS and CDR2 is YYNGEE. The CDR3 sequence is 14 residues long. The CDR3 nucleotides are TGTGCCAGCAGCGTAGGACAGGGAAGCTATGGCTACACCTTC. Translation: CASSVGQGSYGYTF. The variable domain in full, with the rest retrieved from reference TRBV9 and TRBJ1-2, is DSGVTQTPKHLITATGQRVTLRCSPRSGDLSVYWYQQSLDQGLQFLIQYYNGEERAKGNILERFSAQQFPDLHSELNLSSLELGDSALYFCASSVGQGSYGYTFGSGTRLTVV.